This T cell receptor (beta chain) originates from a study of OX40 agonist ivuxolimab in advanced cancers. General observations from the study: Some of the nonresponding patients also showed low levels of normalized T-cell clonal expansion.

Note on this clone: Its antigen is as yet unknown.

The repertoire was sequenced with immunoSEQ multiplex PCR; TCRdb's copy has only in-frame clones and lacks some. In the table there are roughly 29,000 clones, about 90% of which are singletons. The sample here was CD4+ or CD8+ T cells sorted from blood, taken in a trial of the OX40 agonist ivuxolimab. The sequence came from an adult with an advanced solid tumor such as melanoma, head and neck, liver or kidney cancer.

DNA for the CDR3: TGTGCCAGCAGGCCGACAGGGGATTCACCCCTCCACTTT. Translated: CASRPTGDSPLHF. The rearrangement joins TRBV7-6 to TRBJ1-6; 8 nucleotides align to TRBD1. Germline CDR1 is SGHVS and CDR2 is FNYEAQ. V was clipped by 6 bases and J by 8 bases; unmatched bases: 3. The CDR3 extends over 13 amino acids.